Listed below are T cell receptor beta chains from one sample, sequenced in a study of T-cell reconstitution after alpha-beta-depleted transplantation in children. TCRdb re-called the PCR reads through MiXCR, storing one row per CDR3 protein. The sample has a few hundred thousand distinct CDR3 sequences; over 25% are singletons. Sequencing used PBMCs, obtained before TCRalphabeta/CD19-depleted stem cell transplant. These receptors all stem from a boy less than two years old with Wiskott-Aldrich syndrome, due to receive a stem cell transplant. The CDR3 runs from the conserved cysteine through the conserved F or W. The order of the fields is J gene, clone size, V gene, D gene, CDR3 DNA, CDR3 protein. D genes are given only for firm matches. Not every row has a clone size; where given, it reads once, few, many or a size class.

j_call: TRBJ2-1; clone_size: NA; v_call: TRBV7-7; d_call: TRBD2; cdr3_nt: TGTGCCAGCAGTCCTGATGGCGGGAGAATGGGCAATGAGCAGTTCTTC; cdr3_aa: CASSPDGGRMGNEQFF
j_call: TRBJ2-5; clone_size: few; v_call: TRBV12-3/TRBV12-4; d_call: NA; cdr3_nt: TGTGCCAGCAGTTTAAGGCCAAGAGAGACCCAGTACTTC; cdr3_aa: CASSLRPRETQYF
j_call: TRBJ2-2; clone_size: NA; v_call: TRBV27; d_call: TRBD1; cdr3_nt: TGTGCCAGCAGAACAGGGGGGTGGGACGGGGAGCTGTTTTTT; cdr3_aa: CASRTGGWDGELFF
j_call: TRBJ2-1; clone_size: NA; v_call: TRBV5-1; d_call: NA; cdr3_nt: TGCGCCAGCAGCTTCAACTTAAATGAGCAGTTCTTC; cdr3_aa: CASSFNLNEQFF
j_call: TRBJ1-2; clone_size: few; v_call: TRBV29-1; d_call: TRBD1; cdr3_nt: TGCAGCGTTGTAAACCGGGACAGGGGCAGTTTGGTTGGCCTAAACTATGGCTACACCTTC; cdr3_aa: CSVVNRDRGSLVGLNYGYTF
j_call: TRBJ2-1; clone_size: NA; v_call: TRBV12-3/TRBV12-4; d_call: NA; cdr3_nt: TGTGCCAGCAGTTTCGACGGGGGAGGAGGAAATGAGCAGTTCTTC; cdr3_aa: CASSFDGGGGNEQFF
j_call: TRBJ2-3; clone_size: few; v_call: TRBV20-1; d_call: NA; cdr3_nt: TGCAGTGCTAGTTACGGGAGCAGCACAGATACGCAGTATTTT; cdr3_aa: CSASYGSSTDTQYF
j_call: TRBJ2-5; clone_size: NA; v_call: TRBV5-1; d_call: NA; cdr3_nt: TGCGCCAGCAGCCTGGGGGTTGGGGCGAAAGAGACCCAGTACTTC; cdr3_aa: CASSLGVGAKETQYF
j_call: TRBJ2-1; clone_size: NA; v_call: TRBV5-6; d_call: NA; cdr3_nt: TGTGCCAGCAGCCCAGGACTATCAGCCTACAATGAGCAGTTCTTC; cdr3_aa: CASSPGLSAYNEQFF
j_call: TRBJ2-1; clone_size: NA; v_call: TRBV28; d_call: TRBD1; cdr3_nt: TGTGCCAGCAGAGGACAGGGGGTTGTCGATGAGCAGTTCTTC; cdr3_aa: CASRGQGVVDEQFF
j_call: TRBJ1-1; clone_size: NA; v_call: TRBV5-1; d_call: TRBD1; cdr3_nt: TGCGCCAGCAGCACCCGGACAGGAGGGCTGGGACGGAACACTGAAGCTTTCTTT; cdr3_aa: CASSTRTGGLGRNTEAFF
j_call: TRBJ1-1; clone_size: many; v_call: TRBV5-1; d_call: NA; cdr3_nt: TGCGCCAGCAGCTTGGATAGGGGGAACACTGAAGCTTTCTTT; cdr3_aa: CASSLDRGNTEAFF
j_call: TRBJ1-4; clone_size: few; v_call: TRBV29-1; d_call: NA; cdr3_nt: TGCAGCGTTCAGGGTTATGAAAAACTGTTTTTT; cdr3_aa: CSVQGYEKLFF
j_call: TRBJ2-1; clone_size: few; v_call: TRBV9; d_call: TRBD2; cdr3_nt: TGTGCCAGCAGCACGGGACTAGTGGATGAGCAGTTCTTC; cdr3_aa: CASSTGLVDEQFF
j_call: TRBJ1-2; clone_size: NA; v_call: TRBV28; d_call: TRBD1; cdr3_nt: TGTGCCAGCAGTTTGTCCCCGGGACAGGGAAATGGCTACACCTTC; cdr3_aa: CASSLSPGQGNGYTF
j_call: TRBJ2-1; clone_size: NA; v_call: TRBV5-1; d_call: TRBD2; cdr3_nt: TGCGCCAGCAGCTTGTCCGGGACTAGCGGAGTTAATCAGCAGTTCTTC; cdr3_aa: CASSLSGTSGVNQQFF
j_call: TRBJ2-5; clone_size: few; v_call: TRBV5-1; d_call: NA; cdr3_nt: TGCGCCAGCAGCCCGGGGGGACAGCAAGAGACCCAGTACTTC; cdr3_aa: CASSPGGQQETQYF
j_call: TRBJ2-1; clone_size: NA; v_call: TRBV7-9; d_call: NA; cdr3_nt: TGTGCCAGCAGCCCTACGATCGGCGGCTACAATGAGCAGTTCTTC; cdr3_aa: CASSPTIGGYNEQFF
j_call: TRBJ1-6; clone_size: NA; v_call: TRBV5-5; d_call: NA; cdr3_nt: TGTGCCAGCAGCTTGGGGTCGGGCAGAGGAAATTCACCCCTCCACTTT; cdr3_aa: CASSLGSGRGNSPLHF
j_call: TRBJ2-1; clone_size: many; v_call: TRBV9; d_call: TRBD2; cdr3_nt: TGTGCCAGCAGCGTAGGGGAGGGCAAGGGGAATGAGCAGTTCTTC; cdr3_aa: CASSVGEGKGNEQFF
j_call: TRBJ2-4; clone_size: NA; v_call: TRBV7-2; d_call: NA; cdr3_nt: TGTGCCAGCAGCACAGCCCGGTTAGGCAAAAACATTCAGTACTTC; cdr3_aa: CASSTARLGKNIQYF
j_call: TRBJ1-2; clone_size: few; v_call: TRBV7-2; d_call: TRBD1; cdr3_nt: TGTGCCAGCAGCTGGGACAGGGAAGGTGGCTACACCTTC; cdr3_aa: CASSWDREGGYTF
j_call: TRBJ2-1; clone_size: few; v_call: TRBV12-3/TRBV12-4; d_call: NA; cdr3_nt: TGTGCCAGCAGTTTTCCCGGGCGGGGCCGAGCCGACAATGAGCAGTTCTTC; cdr3_aa: CASSFPGRGRADNEQFF
j_call: TRBJ2-4; clone_size: NA; v_call: TRBV6-2/TRBV6-3; d_call: NA; cdr3_nt: TGTGCCAGCAGTTTTGAGGGAGTTGCCAAAAACATTCAGTACTTC; cdr3_aa: CASSFEGVAKNIQYF
j_call: TRBJ2-7; clone_size: NA; v_call: TRBV21-1; d_call: NA; cdr3_nt: TGTGCCAGCAGCGAAACACTAGCGGGAGGGCCGTTTTACGAGCAGTACTTC; cdr3_aa: CASSETLAGGPFYEQYF
j_call: TRBJ1-3; clone_size: NA; v_call: TRBV18; d_call: NA; cdr3_nt: TGTGCCAGCTCACCCTGGACGGACTCTGGAAACACCATATATTTT; cdr3_aa: CASSPWTDSGNTIYF
j_call: TRBJ2-5; clone_size: once; v_call: TRBV9; d_call: TRBD1; cdr3_nt: TGTGCCAGCAGCCCTATGCTGACAGGGCTGGGGGAGACCCAGTACTTC; cdr3_aa: CASSPMLTGLGETQYF
j_call: TRBJ1-2; clone_size: NA; v_call: TRBV20-1; d_call: NA; cdr3_nt: TGCAGTGCTACTGAAAGTTTCACAGGGTTAACTTCCTATGGCTACACCTTC; cdr3_aa: CSATESFTGLTSYGYTF
j_call: TRBJ2-7; clone_size: few; v_call: TRBV3-1; d_call: TRBD1; cdr3_nt: TGTGCCAGCAGCCAAGAGGACAGGGGAGAAGGGCAGTACTTC; cdr3_aa: CASSQEDRGEGQYF
j_call: TRBJ2-4; clone_size: few; v_call: TRBV28; d_call: NA; cdr3_nt: TGTGCCAGCAGTGATGAAGACAGAGCCAAAAACATTCAGTACTTC; cdr3_aa: CASSDEDRAKNIQYF
j_call: TRBJ1-4; clone_size: few; v_call: TRBV10-3; d_call: NA; cdr3_nt: TGTGCCATCAAGGACGGTACAACTAATGAAAAACTGTTTTTT; cdr3_aa: CAIKDGTTNEKLFF
j_call: TRBJ2-5; clone_size: NA; v_call: TRBV20-1; d_call: TRBD1; cdr3_nt: TGCAGTGCTAGAGCTCATGAAGTAGGGGGCATGGCGGCTGGGCAAGAGACCCAGTACTTC; cdr3_aa: CSARAHEVGGMAAGQETQYF
j_call: TRBJ1-2; clone_size: NA; v_call: TRBV19; d_call: NA; cdr3_nt: TGTGCCAGTAGTAACAGTCGAGCTAACTATGGCTACACCTTC; cdr3_aa: CASSNSRANYGYTF
j_call: TRBJ1-2; clone_size: NA; v_call: TRBV12-3/TRBV12-4; d_call: NA; cdr3_nt: TGTGCCAGCAGTTTTTACGTGGAGGGCTACACCTTC; cdr3_aa: CASSFYVEGYTF
j_call: TRBJ2-2; clone_size: NA; v_call: TRBV11-2; d_call: NA; cdr3_nt: TGTGCCAGCAGCCCCCACCCGGGAGCTAGATCGAACACCGGGGAGCTGTTTTTT; cdr3_aa: CASSPHPGARSNTGELFF
j_call: TRBJ2-7; clone_size: NA; v_call: TRBV15; d_call: NA; cdr3_nt: TGTGCCACCAGCAGAGATCGGACGCACTATAGCACCTACGAGCAGTACTTC; cdr3_aa: CATSRDRTHYSTYEQYF
j_call: TRBJ2-3; clone_size: once; v_call: TRBV15; d_call: NA; cdr3_nt: TGTGCCACCAGCAGAGACATCGGGGTGTACACAGATACGCAGTATTTT; cdr3_aa: CATSRDIGVYTDTQYF
j_call: TRBJ2-1; clone_size: NA; v_call: TRBV20-1; d_call: NA; cdr3_nt: TGCAGTGCGTTGACGGCAGAGCAGTTCTTC; cdr3_aa: CSALTAEQFF
j_call: TRBJ2-1; clone_size: many; v_call: TRBV5-1; d_call: TRBD2; cdr3_nt: TGCGCCAGCAGCCGTTTACTAGCGGACTACAATGAGCAGTTCTTC; cdr3_aa: CASSRLLADYNEQFF
j_call: TRBJ2-3; clone_size: few; v_call: TRBV20-1; d_call: TRBD2; cdr3_nt: TGCAGTGCTAGAGTGACTAGCAACTCAGATACGCAGTATTTT; cdr3_aa: CSARVTSNSDTQYF
j_call: TRBJ2-7; clone_size: NA; v_call: TRBV5-1; d_call: TRBD1; cdr3_nt: TGCGCCAGCAGCTGGGGATCCGGGACAGGGCCCTACGAGCAGTACTTC; cdr3_aa: CASSWGSGTGPYEQYF
j_call: TRBJ2-2; clone_size: few; v_call: TRBV7-6; d_call: NA; cdr3_nt: TGTGCCAGCAGCCAATCCCGGGACTTATACACCGGGGAGCTGTTTTTT; cdr3_aa: CASSQSRDLYTGELFF
j_call: TRBJ2-1; clone_size: few; v_call: TRBV7-9; d_call: NA; cdr3_nt: TGTGCCAGCAGCTTATACGTTATCGAGCAGTTCTTC; cdr3_aa: CASSLYVIEQFF
j_call: TRBJ2-2; clone_size: NA; v_call: TRBV14; d_call: NA; cdr3_nt: TGTGCCAGCAGGCCCTCCGGGACGTCCAACACCGGGGAGCTGTTTTTT; cdr3_aa: CASRPSGTSNTGELFF
j_call: TRBJ2-3; clone_size: NA; v_call: TRBV12-3/TRBV12-4; d_call: TRBD2; cdr3_nt: TGTGCCAGCAGTCCCGTCGGCGGGAGGCCCACAGATACGCAGTATTTT; cdr3_aa: CASSPVGGRPTDTQYF
j_call: TRBJ1-1; clone_size: NA; v_call: TRBV20-1; d_call: TRBD1; cdr3_nt: TGCAGTGCTAGAAAGGGACAGGGGAACACTGAAGCTTTCTTT; cdr3_aa: CSARKGQGNTEAFF
j_call: TRBJ2-1; clone_size: NA; v_call: TRBV5-8; d_call: NA; cdr3_nt: TGTGCCAGCAGCCAGTGGTTGGGAGTTCACAATGAGCAGTTCTTC; cdr3_aa: CASSQWLGVHNEQFF
j_call: TRBJ2-3; clone_size: NA; v_call: TRBV5-1; d_call: NA; cdr3_nt: TGCGCCAGCAGCTTGGGGGCAGGGGAGACAGATACGCAGTATTTT; cdr3_aa: CASSLGAGETDTQYF
j_call: TRBJ2-1; clone_size: NA; v_call: TRBV7-2; d_call: NA; cdr3_nt: TGTGCCAGCAGCTTGAGCCGGGGGACAGTAGGATCCTACAATGAGCAGTTCTTC; cdr3_aa: CASSLSRGTVGSYNEQFF
j_call: TRBJ2-3; clone_size: few; v_call: TRBV10-2; d_call: NA; cdr3_nt: TGCGCCATCGGGATTAGCACAGATACGCAGTATTTT; cdr3_aa: CAIGISTDTQYF
j_call: TRBJ1-2; clone_size: NA; v_call: TRBV29-1; d_call: NA; cdr3_nt: TGCAGCGTTGTCGAGTATAACTATGGCTACACCTTC; cdr3_aa: CSVVEYNYGYTF
j_call: TRBJ2-1; clone_size: NA; v_call: TRBV5-1; d_call: NA; cdr3_nt: TGCGCCAGCAGCCTGACAGGCCTGGGGCAGTTCTTC; cdr3_aa: CASSLTGLGQFF
j_call: TRBJ2-1; clone_size: few; v_call: TRBV14; d_call: TRBD2; cdr3_nt: TGTGCCAGCAGCCAGAGGTCTAGCGGGAGTCATGAGCAGTTCTTC; cdr3_aa: CASSQRSSGSHEQFF
j_call: TRBJ2-2; clone_size: NA; v_call: TRBV28; d_call: NA; cdr3_nt: TGTGCCAGCAGCTCGGGACTGTACACCGGGGAGCTGTTTTTT; cdr3_aa: CASSSGLYTGELFF
j_call: TRBJ2-3; clone_size: NA; v_call: TRBV5-1; d_call: TRBD2; cdr3_nt: TGCGCCAGCAGCTGGACTAGCGCGGGAGATACGCAGTATTTT; cdr3_aa: CASSWTSAGDTQYF
j_call: TRBJ1-3; clone_size: NA; v_call: TRBV30; d_call: NA; cdr3_nt: TGTGCCTGGAGTCCTGGCTCTGGAAACACCATATATTTT; cdr3_aa: CAWSPGSGNTIYF
j_call: TRBJ2-1; clone_size: NA; v_call: TRBV30; d_call: TRBD2; cdr3_nt: TGTGCCTGGGATTGGACTAGCGGGTTCTCCTACAATGAGCAGTTCTTC; cdr3_aa: CAWDWTSGFSYNEQFF
j_call: TRBJ2-3; clone_size: NA; v_call: TRBV27; d_call: NA; cdr3_nt: TGTGCCAGCAGTTTAAAGTTACAGGTCACAGATACGCAGTATTTT; cdr3_aa: CASSLKLQVTDTQYF
j_call: TRBJ2-3; clone_size: few; v_call: TRBV12-3/TRBV12-4; d_call: TRBD1; cdr3_nt: TGTGCCAGCGCGAAAGACAGGGGGCTGGCAGATACGCAGTATTTT; cdr3_aa: CASAKDRGLADTQYF
j_call: TRBJ1-4; clone_size: NA; v_call: TRBV7-9; d_call: NA; cdr3_nt: TGTGCCAGCAGCCTAAGGGAGTCAGGGAACGAAAAACTGTTTTTT; cdr3_aa: CASSLRESGNEKLFF